This note documents a single TCR beta chain sequence. The target antigen is unknown. Within the ViraFEST assay, antigen-specific CD4+ T cells underwent expansion with viral peptide pools prior to sequencing. Following culture for about ten days, CD4+ T cells were isolated. Two-dose vaccination with either BNT162b2 or mRNA-1273 was given to the participants. The data were taken from a study of vaccination effects on CD4 cells after COVID-19. TCRdb keeps only in-frame clones here, not all; method: immunoSEQ multiplex PCR. The sample lists 25,000 or so clones, about 73% seen once, with 7.8% in the top ten. The source of this sequence is a human donor who received a COVID-19 vaccine. The sample in question was CD4+ T cells from PBMCs cultured with SARS-CoV-2 spike peptides, obtained after COVID-19 vaccination.

The CDR3 protein is CASSLWAGGQETQYF. CDR3 DNA: TGCGCCAGCAGCTTGTGGGCGGGGGGCCAAGAGACCCAGTACTTC. J is TRBJ2-5 and V is TRBV5-1; 8 bases are a match to TRBD2. Germline V gene data show CDR1 as SGHRS and CDR2 as YFSETQ. The junction had 3 bases not matched to a gene; V was cut back by 1 base and J by 1 base. The CDR3 contains 15 residues.